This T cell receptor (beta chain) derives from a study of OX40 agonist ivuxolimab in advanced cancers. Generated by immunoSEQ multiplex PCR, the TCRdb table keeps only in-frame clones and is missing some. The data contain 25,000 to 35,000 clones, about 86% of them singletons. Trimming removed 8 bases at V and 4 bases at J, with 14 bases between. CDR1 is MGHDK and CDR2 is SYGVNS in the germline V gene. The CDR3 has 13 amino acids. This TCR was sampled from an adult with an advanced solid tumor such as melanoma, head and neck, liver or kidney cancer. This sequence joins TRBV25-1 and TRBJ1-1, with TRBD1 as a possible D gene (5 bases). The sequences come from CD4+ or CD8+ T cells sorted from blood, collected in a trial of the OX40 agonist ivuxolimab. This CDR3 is CASGAGPATEAFF. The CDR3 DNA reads TGTGCCAGCGGGGCGGGGCCCGCCACTGAAGCTTTCTTT.